What follows is one T cell receptor (beta chain) and its context. Antigen unknown. The CDR3 extends over 16 amino acids. Germline V gene sequence: CDR1 KGHSH, CDR2 LQKENI. The V end lost 3 bases, the J end lost 0 bases, and 12 bases lay between the germline ends. The entry originates in a study of cytomegalovirus exposure and HLA in healthy donors. Background on the study: Out of about 180 million T cells, an earlier analysis found some 120 million unique TCR beta sequences in total.

The primer mix had 60 Vbeta and 13 Jbeta primers. Sequenced by immunoSEQ multiplex PCR; TCRdb stores in-frame clones only, minus some. The sample shows roughly 140,000 clones, roughly three quarters of them seen only once. Findings and caveats of the study: A later analysis found TCR association rates differed by HLA locus, highest for DRB1 and lowest for HLA-C. The study carried out a later analysis of TCR beta sequences. It associated around 17,000 of them with specific HLA alleles at a false discovery rate of 0.05. Presence/absence analyses took donor sequencing depth as roughly uniform.

This sequence joins TRBV18 and TRBJ1-5; no clear D. The source material was PBMCs. This TCR was recovered from a female donor in good health and CMV-seronegative. CDR3 loop: CASSPATLNSNQPQHF. CDR3 bases: TGTGCCAGCTCACCCGCGACATTGAATAGCAATCAGCCCCAGCATTTT.